This is a list of T cell receptor beta chains from one sample in a study of blood T cells in healthy people across ages. TCRdb redid the calling of the 5' RACE reads with MiXCR, one entry per CDR3 protein. The table lists roughly 410,000 distinct CDR3 sequences, approximately 52% of them singletons. The sample consisted of blood. These receptors were collected from a man in his sixties in good health. CDR3s include the opening cysteine and the closing phenylalanine or tryptophan. A D gene is named only where the DNA matches it firmly.

D gene	J gene	V gene	CDR3 protein
TRBD2	TRBJ2-5	TRBV7-6	CASSLSRSGRDNEQYF
TRBD1	TRBJ2-5	TRBV25-1	CASRSPGTGVETQYF
.	TRBJ2-7	TRBV12-3/TRBV12-4	CASTLGLGRDEQYF
TRBD2	TRBJ2-7	TRBV7-8	CASSSGTIYEQYF
.	TRBJ2-6	TRBV7-9	CASSPGRSGANVLTF
TRBD2	TRBJ2-7	TRBV3-1	CASSQALAGGPSYEQYF
TRBD1	TRBJ1-4	TRBV20-1	CSARATGEDEKLFF
.	TRBJ1-6	TRBV25-1	CASSEGQGGSPLHF
.	TRBJ2-7	TRBV4-3	CASSRSFGSSYEQYF
TRBD1	TRBJ2-3	TRBV6-5	CASRQGPDTQYF
.	.	TRBV7-9	CASSPRANRETQYF
.	TRBJ2-7	TRBV11-2	CASSHYEQYF
.	TRBJ2-5	TRBV4-3	CASSQDFESGTGERYF
TRBD1	TRBJ1-6	TRBV20-1	CSVPGQGDSPLHF
TRBD1	TRBJ1-5	TRBV20-1	CSAIDRGDQPQHF
TRBD1	TRBJ2-7	TRBV6-5	CASSYSEQGAEQYF
.	TRBJ2-1	TRBV6-2/TRBV6-3	CASRAVSYNEQFF